This passage covers 31 T cell receptor beta chains from one sample sequenced in a study of Ad26.COV2.S vaccination and SARS-CoV-2 variants (dated by TCRdb to the early 2020s). The meaning of the sample's treatment or condition label: around 19 received Ad26.COV2.S at low or high dose, single or two shots; about 5 received placebo; per-sample allocation not given. Repertoires of vaccine and placebo recipients were sequenced from samples taken on day 63 after the first injection. The library was produced with the immunoSEQ multiplex PCR assay. Entries here come from immuneACCESS through TCRdb and include only in-frame sequences with V and J called. Some clones fail to appear in such tables; in the studies checked, an unresolved V gene covers under half of the shortfall, and the cause of the remainder is unknown. Within this sample are around 320,000 clones, with roughly 91% of them counted one time only. 3.4% of the sample goes to the ten largest clones.

The specimen was peripheral blood, collected in a trial of Ad26.COV2.S vaccine versus placebo. The receptors shown here come from a person between 18 and 60 years old who received the Ad26.COV2.S COVID-19 vaccine or a placebo.

This chain links TRBV6-5 with TRBJ2-7; D is perhaps TRBD2 (6 bases). Trimming took off 11 bases at V and 7 bases at J, with 18 bases between the two ends. The length of the CDR3 is 12 residues. CDR1 MNHEY and CDR2 SVGAGI come from the germline V gene. The CDR3 is CASKEAGKEQYF. The CDR3 DNA is TGTGCCTCCAAGGAGGCGGGGAAAGAGCAGTACTTC.

The chain combines TRBV4-2 with TRBJ2-3; TRBD2 is a possible D gene (5 bases). Germline-derived CDR1 and CDR2 are LGHNA and YNFKEQ. V lost 0 bases and J 3 bases, leaving 16 bases between the germline ends. The CDR3 length is 17 residues. The CDR3 DNA sequence: TGTGCCAGCAGCCAAGATCTAGGACTCGCCTTGACAGATACGCAGTATTTT. Protein product: CASSQDLGLALTDTQYF.

The V gene is TRBV9, the J gene TRBJ1-2; tentatively, D is TRBD1 (5 bases). CDR3 size: 14 residues. V was clipped by 0 bases and J by 4 bases, with 10 bases between them. The germline V gene has CDR1 SGDLS and CDR2 YYNGEE. CDR3 residues: CASSVADGTYGYTF. Here the CDR3 DNA reads TGTGCCAGCAGCGTAGCGGACGGGACCTATGGCTACACCTTC.

The V gene is TRBV29-1, the J gene TRBJ2-7; D might be TRBD1 or TRBD2, each matching 5 bases. The CDR3 consists of 15 residues. Germline loops: CDR1 SQVTM, CDR2 ANQGSEA. The V gene lost 0 bases and the J gene lost 5 bases, with 17 bases spanning the gap. CDR3 residues: CSVEDGGREGDEQYF. CDR3 bases: TGCAGCGTTGAAGATGGGGGTAGGGAAGGAGACGAGCAGTACTTC.

This sequence joins TRBV4-1 and TRBJ2-2; D gene uncertain. V was pared by 2 bases and J by 1 base, with 5 bases between. Germline CDR1 and CDR2: MGHRA and YSYEKL. The length of the CDR3 is 14 residues. In DNA, the CDR3 is TGCGCCAGCAGCCAATTTGTGAACACCGGGGAGCTGTTTTTT. Translated: CASSQFVNTGELFF.

This rearrangement joins TRBV19 to TRBJ2-7; the match to TRBD1 covers 8 bases. The CDR3 totals 14 residues. In germline, CDR1 is LNHDA, CDR2 SQIVND (reference sequence). Unmatched junction bases numbered 7, after V lost 7 bases and J lost 2 bases. The DNA of the CDR3 is TGTGCCAGTATCTCGGACAGGGCCCCCTACGAGCAGTACTTC. As protein: CASISDRAPYEQYF.

The rearrangement joins TRBV18 to TRBJ1-5, with D uncertain. The germline gives CDR1 KGHSH, CDR2 LQKENI. The CDR3 covers 12 residues. V shed 3 bases and J shed 5 bases, with 5 bases lying between them. Here the CDR3 DNA reads TGTGCCAGCTCACCCTCTGATCAGCCCCAGCATTTT. Protein sequence: CASSPSDQPQHF.

As to this clone: The sample has other DNA sequences that encode this CDR3 too. This chain connects TRBV7-6 to TRBJ2-1, with 10 nucleotides matching TRBD2. The CDR3 is 15 residues long. Per the germline V gene, CDR1 is SGHVS and CDR2 is FNYEAQ. The ends lost 6 bases at V and 1 base at J; junction bases unmatched: 3. CDR3 in amino acids: CASSSLAGSYNEQFF. As DNA, the CDR3 is TGTGCCAGCAGTTCACTAGCGGGGTCCTACAATGAGCAGTTCTTC.

The chain has TRBV7-2 and TRBJ2-1, with D possibly matching TRBD2 (7 bases). The V end lost 8 bases, the J end lost 10 bases, and 24 bases lay between the germline ends. This CDR3 is 15 amino acids long. Germline CDR1 reads SGHTA; CDR2 reads FQGNSA. DNA for the CDR3: TGTGCCAGCTTCGGGCGGGGGCCGTGGGAAAGGGAGCAGTTCTTC. It specifies CASFGRGPWEREQFF.

This clone has a handful of counts. This rearrangement joins TRBV5-1 to TRBJ2-1, with D unclear. V lost 2 bases and J lost 4, with 1 base in between. The CDR3 covers 11 residues. Germline V gene sequence: CDR1 SGHRS, CDR2 YFSETQ. CDR3 nucleotide sequence: TGCGCCAGCAGCTTTTACAATGAGCAGTTCTTC. This codes for CASSFYNEQFF.

The chain links TRBV5-1 to TRBJ1-2; a weak D match, TRBD1 (5 bases). The CDR3 has 15 amino acids. Germline values: CDR1 SGHRS, CDR2 YFSETQ. Trimming left V 0 bases short and J 0 bases short, with 9 bases between. In nucleotides, the CDR3 is TGCGCCAGCAGCTTGGGTGGAGGGGCTAACTATGGCTACACCTTC. The encoded protein is CASSLGGGANYGYTF.

CDR3 bases: TGTGCCACCAGTCTAGGGCCCTACAATGAGCAGTTCTTC. This sequence encodes CATSLGPYNEQFF. The chain is built from TRBV24-1 and TRBJ2-1; no firm D call. The CDR3 has 13 amino acids. The germline V and J ends were trimmed by 6 bases and 2 bases, with 7 bases remaining between them. The germline gives CDR1 KGHDR, CDR2 SFDVKD.

This sequence joins TRBV7-9 and TRBJ1-4; 7 positions match TRBD1. The V segment lost 5 bases and the J segment 0 bases; nucleotides outside the gene matches: 6. The CDR3 consists of 16 residues. CDR1 and CDR2 (germline): SEHNR, FQNEAQ (reference sequence). Here the CDR3 reads CASSQGQAPTNEKLFF. The CDR3 DNA follows: TGTGCCAGCAGCCAAGGACAGGCTCCAACTAATGAAAAACTGTTTTTT.

J is TRBJ1-1 and V is TRBV12-3 or TRBV12-4, with D perhaps matching TRBD1 (6 bases). This CDR3 comprises 12 residues. Trimming took 5 bases from V and 10 from J, leaving 14 bases between them. CDR3 bases: TGTGCCAGCAGTCTGACAGGTTACGGAGCTTTCTTT. It translates to CASSLTGYGAFF.

The genes are TRBV10-2 and TRBJ2-5; D unclear. Looked up from germline, CDR1 is WSHSY and CDR2 is SAAADI. V was cut by 4 bases and J by 4 bases, with 13 bases left in between. The CDR3 has 14 residues. The CDR3, as DNA: TGCGCCAGCAGTGCAAGAACAACGGGAGAGACCCAGTACTTC. This codes for CASSARTTGETQYF.

V gene TRBV30 combines with J gene TRBJ1-5, with TRBD1 identical over 7 bases. The CDR3 covers 14 residues. V was clipped by 3 bases and J by 4 bases; unmatched bases: 6. From germline, CDR1 is GTSNPN and CDR2 SVGIG (reference sequence). Written as DNA, the CDR3 is TGTGCCTGGAGAGACGGGACAGTAAATCAGCCCCAGCATTTT. Its translation: CAWRDGTVNQPQHF.

The chain has TRBV7-8 and TRBJ2-7; no clear D gene. V lost 2 bases to trimming and J lost 2 bases, with 13 bases between them. CDR1 SGHVS and CDR2 FQNEAQ come from the germline V gene. This CDR3 comprises 15 residues. The CDR3 here is CASSLYSSRPYEQYF. DNA of the CDR3: TGTGCCAGCAGCTTATATTCAAGCCGACCCTACGAGCAGTACTTC.

The rearrangement uses TRBV7-9 and TRBJ1-5, with TRBD1 matching over 7 bases. Germline assignment: CDR1 SEHNR and CDR2 FQNEAQ (reference sequence). The CDR3 is made up of 15 amino acids. V shed 5 bases, J shed 3 bases, and the junction held 7 bases outside the gene matches. The CDR3 DNA reads as TGTGCCAGCAGCCCAGGGGGGTTGAACAATCAGCCCCAGCATTTT. It translates to CASSPGGLNNQPQHF.

The chain is built from TRBV19 and TRBJ2-7; D uncertain. Germline V CDR1 and CDR2: LNHDA, SQIVND (reference sequence). Trimming took off 5 bases at V and 8 bases at J, with 19 bases between the two ends. The CDR3 length is 14 residues. CDR3 residues: CASSLLGSDGQQYF. The CDR3, as DNA: TGTGCCAGTAGTCTCCTTGGGTCCGACGGCCAGCAGTACTTC.

This rearrangement joins TRBV5-1 to TRBJ2-1, with 7 bases lining up with TRBD2. V lost 0 bases to trimming and J lost 0 bases; unmatched junction nucleotides: 3. Germline values: CDR1 SGHRS, CDR2 YFSETQ. CDR3 length: 16 residues. The CDR3 DNA is TGCGCCAGCAGCTTGGCCTCGGGGGGCTCCTACAATGAGCAGTTCTTC. Its protein product is CASSLASGGSYNEQFF.

The chain employs TRBV7-8 and TRBJ2-1; 9 bases align to TRBD1. Germline assignment: CDR1 SGHVS and CDR2 FQNEAQ. The CDR3 is 17 residues long. V dropped 5 bases and J dropped 7; count of bases not matched to a gene: 15. CDR3 sequence reads: CASSLPRGQGLGNEQFF. DNA of the CDR3: TGTGCCAGCAGCCTCCCTCGGGGACAGGGATTGGGTAATGAGCAGTTCTTC.

The chain uses TRBV11-2 and TRBJ1-2; 10 bases align to TRBD1. The CDR3 runs to 16 residues. Germline V gives CDR1 SGHAT, CDR2 FQNNGV. The ends lost 5 bases at V and 5 bases at J; junction bases unmatched: 11. The chain's CDR3 is CASSLGTGAPSYGYTF. The CDR3 DNA sequence: TGTGCCAGCAGCCTGGGGACAGGGGCCCCCTCGTATGGCTACACCTTC.

V and J are TRBV7-8 and TRBJ2-7, with 11 positions matching TRBD2. Trimming at V came to 6 bases and at J to 3 bases, leaving 10 bases not matched to a gene. Germline CDR1 reads SGHVS; CDR2 reads FQNEAQ. The CDR3 consists of 16 residues. In DNA, the CDR3 is TGTGCCAGCAGTCTTCGACTAGCGGGGAACCTCTACGAGCAGTACTTC. Translation: CASSLRLAGNLYEQYF. Combining the CDR3 with reference TRBV7-8 and TRBJ2-7 gives the whole variable domain GAGVSQSPRYKVAKRGQDVALRCDPISGHVSLFWYQQALGQGPEFLTYFQNEAQLDKSGLPSDRFFAERPEGSVSTLKIQRTQQEDSAVYLCASSLRLAGNLYEQYFGPGTRLTVT.

The rearrangement links TRBV2 to TRBJ1-1; the D is unclear. The CDR3 is made up of 13 amino acids. CDR1 is SNHLY, CDR2 FYNNEI, per germline. The V end was cut by 3 bases, the J end by 1 base, with 6 bases between. The CDR3 here is CASSEGWNTEAFF. The CDR3 nucleotides are TGTGCCAGCAGTGAGGGGTGGAACACTGAAGCTTTCTTT.

About this clone: Other DNA sequences of this sample code for an identical CDR3. The J gene is TRBJ2-2, the V gene TRBV18; D gene ambiguous. The V gene lost 0 bases and the J gene lost 7 bases, with 3 bases spanning the gap. CDR1 and CDR2 from the germline V gene are KGHSH and LQKENI. CDR3 length: 12 amino acids. Here the CDR3 DNA reads TGTGCCAGCTCACCACCGGGCGGGGAGCTGTTTTTT. Protein product: CASSPPGGELFF.

This clone was counted between two and nine times. Other DNA variants within this sample encode the same CDR3. The chain employs TRBV6-5 and TRBJ1-1; 8 bases are a match to TRBD1. CDR1 MNHEY and CDR2 SVGAGI come from the germline V gene. Trimming removed 0 bases from V and 1 base from J; junction bases left unmatched: 1. The CDR3 consists of 15 residues. The CDR3 nucleotides are TGTGCCAGCAGTTACTCGGGGACAGGGAACACTGAAGCTTTCTTT. This codes for CASSYSGTGNTEAFF.

The chain links TRBV6-5 to TRBJ2-7; D is perhaps TRBD2 (5 bases). Trimming took off 6 bases at V and 8 bases at J, with 11 bases between the two ends. CDR1 and CDR2 from the germline V gene are MNHEY and SVGAGI. This CDR3 comprises 11 residues. The CDR3 protein is CASREETKQYF. The CDR3 DNA reads as TGTGCCAGCAGGGAGGAAACCAAGCAGTACTTC.

This chain links TRBV19 with TRBJ1-1; D ambiguous. Germline V gives CDR1 LNHDA, CDR2 SQIVND (reference sequence). Trimming removed 2 bases from V and 4 bases from J, with 8 bases in between. This CDR3 is built from 13 residues. The CDR3 coding sequence is TGTGCCAGTAGTATACTAGGCCTCACTGAAGCTTTCTTT. It yields the protein CASSILGLTEAFF.

This clone appeared a single time. This chain links TRBV5-1 with TRBJ2-3; D is uncertain. V lost 7 bases, J lost 2 bases, and 14 bases lay in between. The CDR3 length is 14 residues. CDR1 and CDR2 from the germline V gene are SGHRS and YFSETQ. In nucleotides, the CDR3 is TGCGCCAGCGGCCACCGGGTCCTCACAGATACGCAGTATTTT. This sequence encodes CASGHRVLTDTQYF. The full variable domain, rest sourced from reference TRBV5-1 and TRBJ2-3, is KAGVTQTPRYLIKTRGQQVTLSCSPISGHRSVSWYQQTPGQGLQFLFEYFSETQRNKGNFPGRFSGRQFSNSRSEMNVSTLELGDSALYLCASGHRVLTDTQYFGPGTRLTVL.

The chain links TRBV7-3 to TRBJ1-1; possibly TRBD1 for D (6 bases). This CDR3 is 15 amino acids long. Per the germline V gene, CDR1 is SGHTA and CDR2 is FQGTGA. Trimming removed 1 base at V and 1 base at J, with 10 bases between. The CDR3 DNA reads TGTGCCAGCAGCTTAAACGGACAGTCGAACACTGAAGCTTTCTTT. Protein sequence: CASSLNGQSNTEAFF.

Turning to this clone: Different DNA sequences within this sample yield the same CDR3. The chain employs TRBV7-9 and TRBJ2-3; 9 bases fit TRBD1. This CDR3 region has 13 residues. V dropped 5 bases and J dropped 4; count of bases not matched to a gene: 1. Germline V lookup: CDR1 SEHNR, CDR2 FQNEAQ (reference sequence). In DNA form, the CDR3 reads TGTGCCAGCAGCAGACAGGGGGCAGATACGCAGTATTTT. Its translation is CASSRQGADTQYF.